The rows below give T cell receptor beta chains drawn from one sample of a study of CD8+ T cells in alopecia areata. Method: immunoSEQ multiplex PCR; TCRdb's copy keeps in-frame clones and lacks some. The sample contains about 23,000 clones, roughly half of which appear only once. Sequenced sample: NKG2D-high CD8+ T cells sorted from blood. These receptors all stem from a human donor with alopecia areata. Each CDR3 is given with its conserved first and last residue. The D gene is left open where the match is weak. Not every row has a clone size; where given, it reads once, few, many or a size class.

j_call	v_call	d_call	clone_size	cdr3_aa	cdr3_nt
TRBJ2-3	TRBV4-1	-	few	CASSHLVDKGGTDTQYF	TGCGCCAGCAGTCACCTGGTCGACAAGGGAGGTACAGATACGCAGTATTTT
TRBJ2-7	TRBV28	TRBD1	-	CASSPGRGPYEQYF	TGTGCCAGCAGCCCGGGAAGGGGGCCCTACGAGCAGTACTTC
TRBJ1-1	TRBV27	-	-	CASSPAGGTNTEAFF	TGTGCCAGCAGTCCGGCTGGAGGAACGAACACTGAAGCTTTCTTT
TRBJ2-6	TRBV19	-	-	CATSPNLRRSRASLSGANVLTF	TGTGCCACCTCCCCCAACCTAAGGAGAAGCAGGGCAAGCCTCTCTGGGGCCAACGTCCTGACTTTC
TRBJ2-1	TRBV5-1	-	-	CASSLAGAHNEQFF	TGCGCCAGCAGCTTAGCAGGGGCCCACAATGAGCAGTTCTTC
TRBJ2-7	TRBV7-2	-	-	CASSLVPFGGADAYEQYF	TGTGCCAGCAGCTTAGTACCATTTGGAGGAGCCGATGCCTACGAGCAGTACTTC
TRBJ2-3	TRBV5-4	-	-	CASSLRRNTDTQYF	TGTGCCAGCAGCTTGCGGCGGAACACAGATACGCAGTATTTT
TRBJ2-6	TRBV7-3	-	-	CASSLTPTALSGANVLTF	TGTGCCAGCAGCTTGACCCCGACAGCATTATCTGGGGCCAACGTCCTGACTTTC
TRBJ2-7	TRBV27	TRBD2	once	CASRSTSGRLYEQYF	TGTGCCAGCAGGTCGACTAGCGGGAGGCTCTACGAGCAGTACTTC
TRBJ2-7	TRBV29-1	-	-	CSVVLDRFEQYF	TGCAGCGTTGTCCTCGACCGGTTTGAGCAGTACTTC
TRBJ2-7	TRBV6-5	TRBD1	-	CASSLAGQGWYEQYF	TGTGCCAGCAGTTTAGCCGGACAGGGGTGGTACGAGCAGTACTTC
TRBJ2-3	TRBV27	TRBD2	-	CASSGLAGRLADTQYF	TGTGCCAGCAGCGGACTAGCGGGACGTCTGGCAGATACGCAGTATTTT
TRBJ1-5	TRBV27	-	-	CASSLTGLNQPQHF	TGTGCCAGCAGTTTAACTGGGTTAAATCAGCCCCAGCATTTT
TRBJ2-5	TRBV6-5	TRBD2	-	CASSGLAGALETQYF	TGTGCCAGCAGTGGACTAGCGGGGGCCTTGGAGACCCAGTACTTC
TRBJ2-1	TRBV6-1	TRBD2	-	CASSGGLAGGYNEQFF	TGTGCCAGCAGTGGTGGACTAGCGGGAGGCTACAATGAGCAGTTCTTC
TRBJ2-5	TRBV2	-	few	CATPNQETQYF	TGTGCCACCCCCAACCAAGAGACCCAGTACTTC
TRBJ1-2	TRBV28	TRBD1	-	CASSYRGDYGYTF	TGTGCCAGCAGTTACAGGGGTGACTATGGCTACACCTTC
TRBJ2-2	TRBV19	-	many	CASSMSGELFF	TGTGCCAGTAGTATGTCCGGGGAGCTGTTTTTT
TRBJ1-5	TRBV27	-	-	CASSSTAGALGNQPQHF	TGTGCCAGCAGTTCGACCGCGGGGGCGCTGGGCAATCAGCCCCAGCATTTT
TRBJ2-1	TRBV10-3	-	-	CAITHPGSSNEQFF	TGTGCCATTACCCACCCCGGGAGTTCGAATGAGCAGTTCTTC
TRBJ2-7	TRBV10-3	-	-	CAISESNDYEQYF	TGTGCCATCAGTGAGTCGAACGACTACGAGCAGTACTTC
TRBJ1-5	TRBV7-9	-	-	CASSSLGGNQPQHF	TGTGCCAGCAGCTCGTTAGGGGGCAATCAGCCCCAGCATTTT
TRBJ2-1	TRBV29-1	-	-	CSVDPGYNEQFF	TGCAGCGTTGACCCAGGGTACAATGAGCAGTTCTTC
TRBJ2-5	TRBV11-2	-	once	CASSFGRGQETQYF	TGTGCCAGCAGCTTCGGCAGGGGTCAAGAGACCCAGTACTTC
TRBJ1-1	TRBV7-9	-	-	CASRPIWDTEAFF	TGTGCCAGCAGACCCATATGGGACACTGAAGCTTTCTTT
TRBJ2-5	TRBV7-3	-	-	CASSLRGGLQETQYF	TGTGCCAGCAGCTTAAGAGGGGGGCTTCAAGAGACCCAGTACTTC
TRBJ2-1	TRBV10-3	-	-	CAISDLGNEQFF	TGTGCCATCAGTGATTTGGGGAATGAGCAGTTCTTC
TRBJ1-1	TRBV5-1	-	-	CASSKDDTEAFF	TGCGCCAGCAGCAAGGATGACACTGAAGCTTTCTTT
TRBJ2-7	TRBV9	TRBD2	few	CASSVGLAGGLYEQYF	TGTGCCAGCAGCGTAGGACTAGCGGGAGGTCTGTACGAGCAGTACTTC
TRBJ2-1	TRBV4-1	TRBD2	-	CASSYKSDGGLTNNEQFF	TGCGCCAGCAGCTATAAAAGTGATGGGGGACTAACCAACAATGAGCAGTTCTTC
TRBJ2-2	TRBV2	TRBD1	-	CASSDTRGHTGELFF	TGTGCCAGCAGTGATACCAGGGGGCACACCGGGGAGCTGTTTTTT
TRBJ2-7	TRBV5-1	TRBD1	-	CASTGTGGYEQYF	TGCGCCAGCACGGGGACAGGGGGCTACGAGCAGTACTTC
TRBJ2-7	TRBV27	TRBD1	-	CASRTGANEQYF	TGTGCCAGCCGGACAGGGGCTAACGAGCAGTACTTC
TRBJ2-5	TRBV11-3	TRBD2	-	CASSLVREVETQYF	TGTGCCAGCAGCTTAGTCCGGGAGGTTGAGACCCAGTACTTC
TRBJ2-3	TRBV28	TRBD2	once	CASSFGGRRDTQYF	TGTGCCAGCAGTTTCGGGGGGAGGCGGGATACGCAGTATTTT
TRBJ2-7	TRBV2	TRBD1	-	CASEREGANSYEQYF	TGTGCCAGCGAGAGAGAGGGGGCAAACTCCTACGAGCAGTACTTC
TRBJ2-3	TRBV12-5	-	few	CASGSENGQGEADTQYF	TGTGCTAGTGGTTCCGAGAACGGTCAGGGGGAGGCAGATACGCAGTATTTT
TRBJ1-1	TRBV5-1	-	-	CASSLAPGGTEAFF	TGCGCCAGCAGCTTAGCACCGGGGGGCACTGAAGCTTTCTTT
TRBJ1-1	TRBV5-1	-	-	CASSYGTGGTEAFF	TGCGCCAGCAGCTATGGGACTGGAGGCACTGAAGCTTTCTTT
TRBJ2-1	TRBV5-1	TRBD1	-	CASSSGQGAWNEQFF	TGCGCCAGCAGCTCGGGACAGGGGGCGTGGAATGAGCAGTTCTTC